A single sample is the source of the 31 T cell receptor beta chains below, sequenced in a study of vaccination and CD4 T cells after COVID-19. Sequencing of cultured CD4+ T cell DNA used the Oncomine TCR Beta short-read assay. TCRdb re-derived calls from the PCR reads in MiXCR, one entry per CDR3 protein. This sample yields about 5,600 distinct CDR3 sequences, of which 48% are seen a single time; roughly 30% belongs to the top ten. Treatment meaning: roughly 10-day PBMC culture with coronavirus spike peptide pools or control peptides (ViraFEST assay). The antigens these receptors bind are not known. Sequencing was carried out using CD4+ T cells from blood, cultured in vitro. The receptor source for this set is a human donor who had recovered from COVID-19.

This chain links TRBV7-2 with TRBJ2-3; no clear D gene. The germline V and J ends were trimmed by 5 bases and 0 bases, with 15 bases remaining between them. The germline V gene has CDR1 SGHTA and CDR2 FQGNSA. CDR3 size: 16 residues. Written as DNA, the CDR3 is TGTGCCAGCAGCCCCTCTGGTACCTCTAGCACAGATACGCAGTATTTT. It specifies CASSPSGTSSTDTQYF.

J is TRBJ2-7 and V is TRBV20-1; D uncertain. CDR1 DFQATT and CDR2 SNEGSKA come from the germline V gene (reference sequence). The CDR3 spans 11 residues. The germline V and J ends were trimmed by 2 bases and 6 bases, with 8 bases remaining between them. The CDR3 DNA follows: TGCAGTGCTAGAAGTGGGTCCGAGCAGTACTTC. Its translation: CSARSGSEQYF.

The chain employs TRBV19 and TRBJ2-1, with a possible D match to TRBD1 (6 bases). Germline V lookup: CDR1 LNHDA, CDR2 SQIVND (reference sequence). Trimming removed 1 base at V and 4 bases at J, with 11 bases between. The CDR3 totals 15 residues. CDR3 loop: CASSIVAGTYNEQFF. The CDR3 coding sequence is TGTGCCAGTAGTATAGTTGCAGGGACATACAATGAGCAGTTCTTC.

V and J are TRBV7-9 and TRBJ1-1, with D possibly matching TRBD1 (5 bases). V was shortened by 1 base and J by 4 bases, with 7 bases between the two germline ends. Germline loops: CDR1 SEHNR, CDR2 FQNEAQ (reference sequence). The CDR3 covers 13 residues. Here the CDR3 reads CASSLGQGTEAFF. CDR3 nucleotides: TGTGCCAGCAGCTTAGGCCAGGGCACTGAAGCTTTCTTT.

This clonotype turned up a few times. At one end the junction does not follow the germline gene, possibly because of a read error. The chain employs TRBV7-6 and TRBJ2-1; D ambiguous. CDR1 and CDR2 (germline): SGHVS, FNYEAQ. The CDR3 totals 15 residues. CDR3 nucleotides: TGTGCTAGCAGCTTAGGCGTTAGCTCCTACAATGAGCAGTTCTTC. Its protein product is CASSLGVSSYNEQFF.

This clonotype came up once. This chain links TRBV10-3 with TRBJ2-2; 10 nucleotides line up with TRBD2. J lost 4 bases, V lost 2 bases, and 4 bases had no gene match. This CDR3 contains 16 residues. Germline V gene lookup returns CDR1 ENHRY and CDR2 SYGVKD. The CDR3 coding sequence is TGTGCCATCAGTGAGCTACTAGCGGGATCCACCGGGGAGCTGTTTTTT. It codes for CAISELLAGSTGELFF.

This chain links TRBV6-5 with TRBJ1-5, with no clear D. The germline V gene has CDR1 MNHEY and CDR2 SVGAGI. This CDR3 contains 13 residues. V gave up 2 bases and J gave up 6 bases, with 8 bases separating them. In nucleotides, the CDR3 is TGTGCCAGCAGTTACGGGGTGAGTCAGCCCCAGCATTTT. This encodes CASSYGVSQPQHF.

The rearrangement uses TRBV20-1 and TRBJ2-1; TRBD2 matches 11 bases. Trimming took 0 bases from V and 6 from J; bases not matched to a gene: 10. The CDR3 covers 17 residues. Germline V gene lookup returns CDR1 DFQATT and CDR2 SNEGSKA (reference sequence). CDR3 nucleotides: TGCAGTGCTAGAGACCCCTATAGCGGGAGGGCGACCAATGAGCAGTTCTTC. It specifies CSARDPYSGRATNEQFF.

The rearrangement links TRBV10-3 to TRBJ1-6; TRBD1 agrees at 7 bases. This CDR3 is 14 amino acids long. With V trimmed by 7 bases and J by 3 bases, 3 bases remained unmatched. Germline V CDR1 and CDR2: ENHRY, SYGVKD. This CDR3 reads CAINQGDYNSPLHF. CDR3 nucleotide sequence: TGTGCCATCAACCAGGGGGACTATAATTCACCCCTCCACTTT.

The CDR3 loop reads CASSPPLAGGSTDTQYF. The CDR3 DNA is TGTGCCAGCTCACCTCCGTTAGCGGGAGGGAGCACAGATACGCAGTATTTT. This chain connects TRBV18 to TRBJ2-3, with TRBD2 matching 11 bases. The CDR3 consists of 17 residues. V was pared by 3 bases and J by 0 bases, with 5 bases of the junction left unmatched. The V gene's germline CDR1 is KGHSH and CDR2 LQKENI.

In this sample, this clonotype turned up a few times. The V gene is TRBV7-8, the J gene TRBJ2-1; TRBD2 agrees at 7 bases. Germline V gives CDR1 SGHVS, CDR2 FQNEAQ. After removal of 3 bases from V and 8 bases from J, the junction contained 10 bases not matched to a gene. The CDR3 runs 15 residues. CDR3 loop: CASSLGEGARDEQFF. The CDR3 DNA follows: TGTGCCAGCAGCTTGGGGGAGGGCGCCCGGGATGAGCAGTTCTTC.

The chain joins TRBV7-2 to TRBJ1-2, with a tentative D call TRBD1 (6 bases). The CDR3 runs 15 residues. With 5 bases removed from V and 1 base from J, the gap between germline ends came to 14 bases. CDR1 and CDR2 from the germline V gene are SGHTA and FQGNSA. This chain's CDR3 is CASSEDSLNNYGYTF. The DNA of the CDR3 is TGTGCCAGCAGCGAGGACAGCCTGAATAACTATGGCTACACCTTC.

A single count supports this clonotype. This sequence joins TRBV20-1 and TRBJ2-6; D gene uncertain. This CDR3 is 13 amino acids long. Trimming pared 5 bases from V and 0 bases from J, leaving 5 bases between. The germline V gene encodes CDR1 DFQATT and CDR2 SNEGSKA (reference sequence). The CDR3 DNA follows: TGCAGTGCTTATAACTCTGGGGCCAACGTCCTGACTTTC. As protein: CSAYNSGANVLTF.

This chain connects TRBV4-2 to TRBJ1-2, with D possibly matching TRBD1 (5 bases). Trimming left V 4 bases short and J 2 bases short, with 17 bases between. Germline V CDR1 and CDR2: LGHNA, YNFKEQ. The CDR3 totals 16 residues. The CDR3 spells CASSPVSGRGNYGYTF. The CDR3, as DNA: TGTGCCAGCAGCCCCGTAAGCGGGAGGGGCAACTATGGCTACACCTTC.

This clonotype showed up just a few times. The CDR3, as DNA: TGTGCCAGCACCAGGGTTGGGATAGATACGCAGTATTTT. Translating it yields CASTRVGIDTQYF. The chain employs TRBV6-2 or TRBV6-3 and TRBJ2-3; D possibly corresponds to TRBD1 (5 bases). The V end was cut by 7 bases, the J end by 5 bases, with 13 bases between. Germline V gives CDR1 MNHEY, CDR2 SVGEGT. The CDR3 runs to 13 residues.

The V call is TRBV7-2, the J call TRBJ1-2; 11 bases align to TRBD1. After removal of 5 bases from V and 5 bases from J, the junction contained 7 bases not matched to a gene. The CDR3 length is 15 residues. Germline V gene sequence: CDR1 SGHTA, CDR2 FQGNSA. CDR3 amino acids: CASSPRTGGGYGYTF. The CDR3 DNA reads TGTGCCAGCAGCCCTAGGACAGGGGGCGGGTATGGCTACACCTTC.

V and J are TRBV14 and TRBJ2-3; unclear D gene. Germline lookup yields CDR1 SGHDN and CDR2 FVKESK. V dropped 0 bases and J dropped 5 bases, with 9 bases sitting between them. CDR3 size: 14 residues. In nucleotides, the CDR3 is TGTGCCAGCAGCCAAGATCTAGACCAAGATACGCAGTATTTT. It encodes CASSQDLDQDTQYF.

This clonotype has a handful of counts. The chain is built from TRBV5-1 and TRBJ2-3; 9 nucleotides match TRBD2. V trimming: 4 bases; J trimming: 6 bases; junction bases outside the gene matches: 9. Per the germline V gene, CDR1 is SGHRS and CDR2 is YFSETQ. The CDR3 extends over 15 amino acids. CDR3 loop: CASSALAGTIDTQYF. In nucleotides, the CDR3 is TGCGCCAGCAGCGCACTAGCGGGTACCATCGATACGCAGTATTTT.

This clonotype was seen once. This sequence joins TRBV7-8 and TRBJ2-3; no definite D call. V lost 2 bases, J lost 2 bases, and 8 bases lay in between. This CDR3 comprises 14 residues. Germline values: CDR1 SGHVS, CDR2 FQNEAQ. The DNA of the CDR3 is TGTGCCAGCAGCTTAAACACCCTCACAGATACGCAGTATTTT. Its protein is CASSLNTLTDTQYF.

V is TRBV6-5 and J is TRBJ2-1; 8 nucleotides match TRBD2. The CDR3 runs to 16 residues. Germline assignment: CDR1 MNHEY and CDR2 SVGAGI. V was clipped by 4 bases and J by 0 bases; unmatched bases: 5. The CDR3 nucleotides are TGTGCCAGCAGTTTAGCGGGGACCAGCTCCTACAATGAGCAGTTCTTC. Amino acid sequence: CASSLAGTSSYNEQFF.

This chain joins TRBV7-2 and TRBJ2-7; 10 bases agree with TRBD2. In germline, CDR1 is SGHTA, CDR2 FQGNSA. V shed 4 bases and J 3 bases; nucleotides not matched to a gene: 6. The length of the CDR3 is 15 residues. In DNA, the CDR3 is TGTGCCAGCAGCTACTTAGCGGGAGGTTTCTACGAGCAGTACTTC. Translation: CASSYLAGGFYEQYF. The full variable domain, rest sourced from reference TRBV7-2 and TRBJ2-7, is GAGVSQSPSNKVTEKGKDVELRCDPISGHTALYWYRQSLGQGLEFLIYFQGNSAPDKSGLPSDRFSAERTGGSVSTLTIQRTQQEDSAVYLCASSYLAGGFYEQYFGPGTRLTVT.

The chain links TRBV7-8 to TRBJ1-6; no reliable D call. The CDR3 length is 13 residues. Trimming cost V 6 bases and J 7 bases, with 10 bases left between them. Germline V lookup: CDR1 SGHVS, CDR2 FQNEAQ. CDR3 protein: CASRPSLNSPLHF. The CDR3 DNA reads as TGTGCCAGCAGGCCATCCCTCAATTCACCCCTCCACTTT.

V usage is TRBV19 and J usage is TRBJ2-7, with 11 nucleotides matching TRBD1. The trim removed 6 bases at V and 2 bases at J, leaving 3 bases unmatched. CDR3 length equals 14 residues. CDR1 LNHDA and CDR2 SQIVND come from the germline V gene (reference sequence). The CDR3 reads CASSPGQGAYEQYF. In DNA form, the CDR3 reads TGTGCCAGTAGCCCGGGACAGGGGGCCTACGAGCAGTACTTC.

The chain combines TRBV6-1 with TRBJ2-7, with D perhaps TRBD2 (6 bases). The CDR3 has 16 amino acids. Germline CDR1 is MNHNS and CDR2 is SASEGT. The V and J ends lost 6 bases and 2 bases respectively, with 20 bases between them. The CDR3 DNA reads TGTGCCAGCAGGCTGGGTGGAGGGCCCTTCCCCTACGAGCAGTACTTC. Translating it yields CASRLGGGPFPYEQYF.

There are a few counts of this clonotype. The rearrangement links TRBV27 to TRBJ2-2; D is possibly TRBD1 (5 bases). This CDR3 comprises 14 residues. Looked up from germline, CDR1 is MNHEY and CDR2 is SMNVEV (reference sequence). V was trimmed by 3 bases and J by 7 bases, leaving 12 bases between them. The CDR3 DNA reads TGTGCCAGCAGTTTTGGGGCCAGCTTCGGGGAGCTGTTTTTT. Protein product: CASSFGASFGELFF.

This clonotype qualifies as medium-sized. The rearrangement links TRBV2 to TRBJ2-3; 13 positions agree with TRBD2. Germline V lookup: CDR1 SNHLY, CDR2 FYNNEI. The length of the CDR3 is 15 residues. V dropped 5 bases and J dropped 5; count of bases not matched to a gene: 4. CDR3 DNA sequence: TGTGCCAGCAGTCCCTGGACTAGCGGGGGAGATACGCAGTATTTT. Protein product: CASSPWTSGGDTQYF.

The chain is built from TRBV20-1 and TRBJ2-5; 7 bases map to TRBD1. V trimming: 5 bases; J trimming: 0 bases; junction bases outside the gene matches: 3. Germline lookup yields CDR1 DFQATT and CDR2 SNEGSKA (reference sequence). This CDR3 is 13 amino acids long. The CDR3 DNA sequence: TGCAGTGCTGAACAGGGGTACCAAGAGACCCAGTACTTC. It is translated as CSAEQGYQETQYF.

The chain recombines TRBV6-1 with TRBJ2-2; 7 positions agree with TRBD1. The CDR3 spans 14 residues. The germline CDR1 and CDR2 sequences are MNHNS and SASEGT. The V gene end was trimmed by 6 bases and the J gene end by 3 bases; junction bases not matched to a gene: 4. The CDR3 loop is CASRLTGDTGELFF. CDR3 bases: TGTGCCAGCAGGCTAACAGGGGACACCGGGGAGCTGTTTTTT.

The chain couples TRBV12-3 or TRBV12-4 to TRBJ1-6, with unresolved D. CDR3 size: 13 residues. The V gene lost 8 bases and the J gene lost 10 bases, with 15 bases spanning the gap. The CDR3 DNA reads as TGTGCCAGCGCAAACCATCTTGCGTCACCCCTCCACTTT. This encodes CASANHLASPLHF.

The chain combines TRBV4-2 with TRBJ1-6, with 8 positions matching TRBD1. The CDR3 sequence is 16 residues long. Trimming at V came to 1 base and at J to 7 bases, leaving 6 bases not matched to a gene. Germline loops: CDR1 LGHNA, CDR2 YNFKEQ. CDR3 sequence (DNA): TGTGCCAGCAGCCAAGCGGACAGGGCCTCAAATTCACCCCTCCACTTT. The encoded protein is CASSQADRASNSPLHF.

The V call is TRBV6-5, the J call TRBJ1-2, with 10 bases lining up with TRBD1. CDR3 length: 15 residues. V dropped 4 bases and J dropped 4; count of bases not matched to a gene: 6. CDR1 is MNHEY and CDR2 is SVGAGI in the germline V gene. The CDR3 loop is CASSSTGGRRYGYTF. In DNA form, the CDR3 reads TGTGCCAGCAGTTCGACAGGGGGCCGCCGCTATGGCTACACCTTC.